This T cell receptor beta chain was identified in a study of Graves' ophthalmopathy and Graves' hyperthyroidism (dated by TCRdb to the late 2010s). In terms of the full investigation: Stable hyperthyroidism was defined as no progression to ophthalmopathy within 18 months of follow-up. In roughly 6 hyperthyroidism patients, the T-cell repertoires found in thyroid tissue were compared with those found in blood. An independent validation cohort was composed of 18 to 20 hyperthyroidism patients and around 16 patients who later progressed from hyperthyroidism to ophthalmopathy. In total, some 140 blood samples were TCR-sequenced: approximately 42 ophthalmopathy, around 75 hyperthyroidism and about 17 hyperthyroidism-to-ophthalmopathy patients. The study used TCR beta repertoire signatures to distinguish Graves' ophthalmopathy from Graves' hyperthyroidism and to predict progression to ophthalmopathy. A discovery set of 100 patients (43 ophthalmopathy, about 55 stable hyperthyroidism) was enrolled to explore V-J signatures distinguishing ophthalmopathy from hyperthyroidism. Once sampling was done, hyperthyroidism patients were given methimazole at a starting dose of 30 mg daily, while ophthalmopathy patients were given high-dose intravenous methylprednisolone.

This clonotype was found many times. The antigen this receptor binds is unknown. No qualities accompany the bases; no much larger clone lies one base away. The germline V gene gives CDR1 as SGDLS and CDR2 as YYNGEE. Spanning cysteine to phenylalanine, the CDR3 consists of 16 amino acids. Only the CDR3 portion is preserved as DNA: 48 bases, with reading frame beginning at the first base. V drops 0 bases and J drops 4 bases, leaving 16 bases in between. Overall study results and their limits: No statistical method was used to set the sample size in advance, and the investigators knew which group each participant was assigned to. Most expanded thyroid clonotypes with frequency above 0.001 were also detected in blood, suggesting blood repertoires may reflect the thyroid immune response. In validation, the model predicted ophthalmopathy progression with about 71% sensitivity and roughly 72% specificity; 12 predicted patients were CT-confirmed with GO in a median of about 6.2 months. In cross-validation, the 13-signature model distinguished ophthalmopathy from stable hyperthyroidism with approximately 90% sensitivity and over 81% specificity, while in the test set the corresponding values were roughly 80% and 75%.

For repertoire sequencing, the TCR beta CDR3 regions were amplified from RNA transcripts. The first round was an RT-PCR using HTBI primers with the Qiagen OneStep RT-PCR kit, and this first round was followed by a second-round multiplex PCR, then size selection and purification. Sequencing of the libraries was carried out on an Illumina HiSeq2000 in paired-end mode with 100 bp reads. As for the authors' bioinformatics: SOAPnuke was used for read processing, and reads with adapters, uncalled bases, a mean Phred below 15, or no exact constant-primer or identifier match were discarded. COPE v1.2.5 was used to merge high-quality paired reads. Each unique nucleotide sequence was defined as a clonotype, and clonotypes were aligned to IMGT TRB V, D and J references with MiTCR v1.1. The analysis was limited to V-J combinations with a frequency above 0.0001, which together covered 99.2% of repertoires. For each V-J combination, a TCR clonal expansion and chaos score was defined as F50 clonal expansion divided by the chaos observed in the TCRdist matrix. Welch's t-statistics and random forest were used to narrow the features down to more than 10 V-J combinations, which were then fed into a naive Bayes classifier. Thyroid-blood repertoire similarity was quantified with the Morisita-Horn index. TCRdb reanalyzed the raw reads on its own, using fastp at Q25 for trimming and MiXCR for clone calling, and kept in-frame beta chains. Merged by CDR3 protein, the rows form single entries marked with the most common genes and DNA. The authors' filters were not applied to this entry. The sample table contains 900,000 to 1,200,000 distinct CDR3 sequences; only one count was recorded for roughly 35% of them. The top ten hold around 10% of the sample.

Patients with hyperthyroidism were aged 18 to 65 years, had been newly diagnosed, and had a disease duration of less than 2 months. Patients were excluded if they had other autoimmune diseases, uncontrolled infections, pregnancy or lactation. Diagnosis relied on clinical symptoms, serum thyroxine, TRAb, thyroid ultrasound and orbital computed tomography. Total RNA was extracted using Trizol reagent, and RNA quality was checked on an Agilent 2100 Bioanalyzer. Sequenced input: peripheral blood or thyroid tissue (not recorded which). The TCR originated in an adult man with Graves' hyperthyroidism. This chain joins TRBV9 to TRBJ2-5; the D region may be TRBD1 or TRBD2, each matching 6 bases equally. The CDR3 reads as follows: CASSVEGGRLLETQYF. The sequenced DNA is TGTGCCAGCAGCGTAGAGGGGGGACGACTCTTAGAGACCCAGTACTTC.